These T cell receptor beta chains were read from a single sample in a study of blood T cell repertoires in COVID-19. The data were produced by immunoSEQ multiplex PCR, yet TCRdb's version contains in-frame clones alone and is incomplete. The sample contains hundreds of thousands of clones, over 75% of which appear only once. The source material was PBMCs or T cells enriched from blood (not recorded which). Every receptor here comes from a young man who had recovered from COVID-19. Each CDR3 is given without its conserved first and last residue. The D gene is left open where the match is weak.

j_call: TRBJ2-1; d_call: -; v_call: TRBV9; cdr3_aa: ASSVHRGLSPGNEQF
j_call: TRBJ2-7; d_call: TRBD2; v_call: TRBV5-6; cdr3_aa: ASSWGSSGNYEQY
j_call: TRBJ2-3; d_call: TRBD2; v_call: TRBV3-1/TRBV3-2; cdr3_aa: ASSPTLGGAGGPDTQY
j_call: TRBJ1-1; d_call: TRBD1; v_call: TRBV5-1; cdr3_aa: ASSSPQGARTEAF
j_call: TRBJ2-7; d_call: TRBD1; v_call: TRBV3-1/TRBV3-2; cdr3_aa: ASSQDSDRGREQY
j_call: TRBJ2-5; d_call: TRBD1; v_call: TRBV5-1; cdr3_aa: ASSLGQGDGETQY
j_call: TRBJ2-7; d_call: -; v_call: TRBV30; cdr3_aa: AWSGRRAYEQY
j_call: TRBJ1-1; d_call: -; v_call: TRBV6-1; cdr3_aa: ASSERVGQSRNTEAF
j_call: TRBJ1-1; d_call: -; v_call: TRBV6-5; cdr3_aa: ASSRDTMNTEAF
j_call: TRBJ2-5; d_call: -; v_call: TRBV28; cdr3_aa: ASKGGGQETQY
j_call: TRBJ1-3; d_call: -; v_call: TRBV5-3; cdr3_aa: ARSSGSGNTIY
j_call: TRBJ2-7; d_call: -; v_call: TRBV19; cdr3_aa: ASSSMDSGVWYEQY